These 27 T cell receptor beta chains were sequenced from one sample in a study of blood T cell repertoires in COVID-19. Sequencing was performed with immunoSEQ multiplex PCR; in TCRdb, only in-frame clones are kept and a portion is missing. The data hold 200,000 to 300,000 clones, with 85% to 90% observed a single time. The source material was peripheral blood. These receptors were taken from a woman aged 55-70 years with COVID-19, enrolled during active disease.

The chain couples TRBV5-8 to TRBJ2-5; 12 bases line up with TRBD2. Trimming cost V 1 base and J 5 bases; bases outside gene matches: 6. This CDR3 region has 16 residues. Germline CDR1 reads SGHTS; CDR2 reads YDEGEE. Here the CDR3 DNA reads TGTGCCAGCAGCTTGCCTAGCGGGAGGGCCGGGGAGACCCAGTACTTC. As protein: CASSLPSGRAGETQYF.

V gene TRBV30 combines with J gene TRBJ2-2, with 14 bases matching TRBD2. The CDR3 runs 15 residues. Germline V gives CDR1 GTSNPN, CDR2 SVGIG (reference sequence). Losses at the gene ends were 3 bases for V and 6 bases for J; bases not matched to a gene: 3. CDR3 residues: CAWSLTSGRAGELFF. The CDR3 nucleotides read TGTGCCTGGAGCCTGACTAGCGGGAGGGCCGGGGAGCTGTTTTTT. The whole variable domain, remainder taken from reference TRBV30 and TRBJ2-2, is SQTIHQWPATLVQPVGSPLSLECTVEGTSNPNLYWYRQAAGRGLQLLFYSVGIGQISSEVPQNLSASRPQDRQFILSSKKLLLSDSGFYLCAWSLTSGRAGELFFGEGSRLTVL.

This clone was counted a single time. The genes are TRBV5-1 and TRBJ2-3; D unresolved. The germline V gene has CDR1 SGHRS and CDR2 YFSETQ. V was pared by 4 bases and J by 8 bases, with 14 bases between. The CDR3 sequence is 13 residues long. The CDR3 nucleotides read TGCGCCAGCAGCCAGATGGGTCTAGGTACGCAGTATTTT. It translates to CASSQMGLGTQYF.

This rearrangement joins TRBV11-3 to TRBJ2-1; the match to TRBD1 covers 7 bases. Trimming took 5 bases from V and 7 from J; bases not matched to a gene: 8. CDR1 SGHNT and CDR2 YENEEA come from the germline V gene. The CDR3 consists of 14 residues. Here the CDR3 reads CASSHDRVLNEQFF. CDR3 nucleotide sequence: TGTGCCAGCAGCCATGACAGGGTGTTGAATGAGCAGTTCTTC.

The rearrangement links TRBV6-5 to TRBJ2-1, with 10 bases identical to TRBD1. The V gene end was trimmed by 5 bases and the J gene end by 7 bases; junction bases not matched to a gene: 8. This CDR3 has 15 residues. The germline gives CDR1 MNHEY, CDR2 SVGAGI. The CDR3 sequence: CASSPGTGARNEQFF. In DNA form, the CDR3 reads TGTGCCAGCAGTCCCGGGACAGGGGCTAGGAATGAGCAGTTCTTC.

The rearrangement uses TRBV5-1 and TRBJ1-1; D perhaps matches TRBD1 (5 bases). The CDR3 is made up of 14 amino acids. Germline V gives CDR1 SGHRS, CDR2 YFSETQ. V was trimmed by 6 bases and J by 0 bases, leaving 12 bases between them. The DNA of the CDR3 is TGCGCCAGCACCCCAGGAGGGGTGAACACTGAAGCTTTCTTT. Translated, it gives CASTPGGVNTEAFF.

The CDR3 reads CASSPNRALNTEAFF. CDR3 sequence (DNA): TGTGCCAGCAGCCCTAACAGGGCGCTGAACACTGAAGCTTTCTTT. The chain uses TRBV7-3 and TRBJ1-1; a possible D gene is TRBD1 (6 bases). Germline-derived CDR1 and CDR2 are SGHTA and FQGTGA. The CDR3 sequence is 15 residues long. Trimming left V 5 bases short and J 0 bases short, with 13 bases between.

V is TRBV9 and J is TRBJ2-3, with TRBD2 identical over 7 bases. CDR3 length: 15 residues. CDR1 SGDLS and CDR2 YYNGEE come from the germline V gene. With 4 bases clipped from V and 0 bases from J, the junction kept 5 bases outside the gene matches. The CDR3 spells CASSPSTSSTDTQYF. The CDR3 nucleotides are TGTGCCAGCAGCCCGTCGACTAGCAGCACAGATACGCAGTATTTT.

V gene TRBV4-3 combines with J gene TRBJ1-2; D possibly corresponds to TRBD1 (5 bases). V was cut by 4 bases and J by 7 bases, with 19 bases left in between. The CDR3 spans 15 residues. From germline, CDR1 is LGHNA and CDR2 YSLEER. This chain's CDR3 is CASSPTSRPGGGYTF. The DNA of the CDR3 is TGCGCCAGCAGCCCTACCTCCCGGCCCGGGGGTGGCTACACCTTC.

This rearrangement joins TRBV29-1 to TRBJ2-1; TRBD2 agrees at 10 bases. V lost 6 bases to trimming and J lost 7 bases; unmatched junction nucleotides: 21. The CDR3 runs to 18 residues. Germline V lookup: CDR1 SQVTM, CDR2 ANQGSEA. CDR3 amino acids: CSVDPALAGVKSQNEQFF. CDR3 nucleotide sequence: TGCAGCGTCGACCCCGCGCTAGCGGGAGTTAAAAGTCAGAATGAGCAGTTCTTC.

The chain is built from TRBV5-1 and TRBJ2-1; 7 bases agree with TRBD2. V shed 3 bases, J shed 2 bases, and the junction held 14 bases outside the gene matches. Per germline, CDR1 SGHRS and CDR2 YFSETQ. CDR3 length: 18 amino acids. The CDR3 nucleotides read TGCGCCAGCAGCTCCCCAATTGGAAGCGGGATAACCTACAATGAGCAGTTCTTC. Protein product: CASSSPIGSGITYNEQFF.

The V gene is TRBV28, the J gene TRBJ1-5; 11 bases are shared with TRBD1. The germline gives CDR1 MDHEN, CDR2 SYDVKM. V shed 3 bases, J shed 2 bases, and the junction held 3 bases outside the gene matches. The CDR3 totals 16 residues. For the CDR3, the DNA is TGTGCCAGCAGTTTGAGGGGACAGGGGGGCAATCAGCCCCAGCATTTT. Residues: CASSLRGQGGNQPQHF.

V usage is TRBV7-6 and J usage is TRBJ2-7; 7 bases match TRBD1. Germline V gene lookup returns CDR1 SGHVS and CDR2 FNYEAQ. V lost 0 bases, J lost 3 bases, and 5 bases stayed unmatched. The CDR3 sequence is 15 residues long. The CDR3 DNA reads as TGTGCCAGCAGCTTAGCACCGGGACAGCTCTACGAGCAGTACTTC. It is translated as CASSLAPGQLYEQYF.

V usage is TRBV18 and J usage is TRBJ2-1, with 10 bases that match TRBD2. The CDR3 length is 17 residues. Germline CDR1 is KGHSH and CDR2 is LQKENI. V was pared by 2 bases and J by 0 bases, with 4 bases of the junction left unmatched. DNA for the CDR3: TGTGCCAGCTCACCATTTTCTAGCGGGAGCTCCTACAATGAGCAGTTCTTC. It encodes CASSPFSSGSSYNEQFF.

The V gene is TRBV9, the J gene TRBJ1-1; no firm D call. Germline assignment: CDR1 SGDLS and CDR2 YYNGEE. The V and J ends lost 5 bases and 3 bases respectively, with 20 bases between them. CDR3 length: 16 amino acids. The CDR3 sequence: CASSQVDGRGYTEAFF. In DNA form, the CDR3 reads TGTGCCAGCAGTCAGGTCGATGGGCGAGGGTACACTGAAGCTTTCTTT.

This chain uses TRBV6-2 or TRBV6-3 with TRBJ2-1; D is ambiguous. This CDR3 has 15 residues. Germline lookup yields CDR1 MNHEY and CDR2 SVGEGT. The V gene lost 7 bases and the J gene lost 5 bases, with 18 bases spanning the gap. The CDR3 DNA sequence: TGTGCCAGCACCCCGAGGCAGAGTTTGAACAATGAGCAGTTCTTC. Its protein is CASTPRQSLNNEQFF.

The chain recombines TRBV13 with TRBJ2-3; 11 nucleotides match TRBD2. There are 15 residues in the CDR3. The V and J ends lost 2 bases and 9 bases, in that order; junction bases with no gene match: 7. CDR1 is PRHDT and CDR2 is FYEKMQ in the germline V gene (reference sequence). CDR3 sequence reads: CASSLRSLAGGTQYF. In nucleotides, the CDR3 is TGTGCCAGCAGCTTACGTAGCCTAGCGGGAGGCACGCAGTATTTT.

The rearrangement joins TRBV28 to TRBJ1-5, with D maybe TRBD1 (6 bases). CDR1 and CDR2 (germline): MDHEN, SYDVKM. This CDR3 region has 13 residues. Trimming took 2 bases from V and 6 from J, leaving 8 bases between them. This CDR3 is CASSLAGVQPQHF. Written as DNA, the CDR3 is TGTGCCAGCAGTTTAGCAGGGGTTCAGCCCCAGCATTTT.

The chain is built from TRBV30 and TRBJ1-5, with 8 bases fitting TRBD1. This CDR3 contains 17 residues. The germline V gene has CDR1 GTSNPN and CDR2 SVGIG (reference sequence). Trimming cost V 3 bases and J 2 bases; bases outside gene matches: 12. In DNA form, the CDR3 reads TGTGCCTGGAGCTCCGGGACAGGCCCCGGGGGCAATCAGCCCCAGCATTTT. Translated, it gives CAWSSGTGPGGNQPQHF.

The chain carries TRBV30 and TRBJ1-1; 10 nucleotides match TRBD1. CDR1 is GTSNPN, CDR2 SVGIG, per germline (reference sequence). There are 13 residues in the CDR3. With 6 bases clipped from V and 6 bases from J, the junction kept 7 bases outside the gene matches. The CDR3, as DNA: TGTGCCTGCAGGACAGGGGGAGATGCTGAAGCTTTCTTT. Translated: CACRTGGDAEAFF.

CDR3 sequence: CASSLGQKQPQHF. CDR3 nucleotide sequence: TGTGCCAGCAGCTTAGGACAGAAACAGCCCCAGCATTTT. This rearrangement joins TRBV7-8 to TRBJ1-5, with TRBD1 as a possible D gene (5 bases). Germline CDR1 and CDR2: SGHVS and FQNEAQ. CDR3 length: 13 residues. V dropped 1 base and J dropped 7 bases, with 8 bases sitting between them.

This clone came up once. This chain connects TRBV7-6 to TRBJ1-3; 8 bases map to TRBD1. This CDR3 is built from 15 residues. Trimming cost V 5 bases and J 4 bases; bases outside gene matches: 7. CDR1 is SGHVS and CDR2 is FNYEAQ in the germline V gene. In DNA, the CDR3 is TGTGCCAGCAGCATTTCCCAGGGGGCAGGAAACACCATATATTTT. Residues: CASSISQGAGNTIYF.

The J gene is TRBJ1-2, the V gene TRBV7-2; TRBD1 might be the D (6 bases). Trimming pared 5 bases from V and 3 bases from J, leaving 10 bases between. From germline, CDR1 is SGHTA and CDR2 FQGNSA. The CDR3 totals 13 residues. CDR3 in amino acids: CASSNRQDYGYTF. CDR3 sequence (DNA): TGTGCCAGCAGCAACCGACAGGACTATGGCTACACCTTC.

This chain links TRBV6-5 with TRBJ1-1; D perhaps matches TRBD1 (5 bases). V lost 5 bases and J lost 3, with 10 bases in between. Per germline, CDR1 MNHEY and CDR2 SVGAGI. The CDR3 totals 13 residues. Here the CDR3 reads CASSMGGYTEAFF. In DNA form, the CDR3 reads TGTGCCAGCAGTATGGGGGGGTACACTGAAGCTTTCTTT.

The sample holds a few counts of this clone. The chain has TRBV11-3 and TRBJ1-1, with D unresolved. V shed 1 base and J shed 1 base, with 4 bases lying between them. The CDR3 contains 13 residues. From germline, CDR1 is SGHNT and CDR2 YENEEA. In nucleotides, the CDR3 is TGTGCCAGCAGCTTAGGCAGGAACACTGAAGCTTTCTTT. It translates to CASSLGRNTEAFF.

The chain employs TRBV19 and TRBJ1-2, with 12 bases that match TRBD1. Germline loops: CDR1 LNHDA, CDR2 SQIVND (reference sequence). The CDR3 runs 14 residues. Trimming cost V 4 bases and J 7 bases; bases outside gene matches: 4. CDR3: CASSTPGQGAGYTF. CDR3 nucleotides: TGTGCCAGTAGTACTCCGGGACAGGGGGCTGGCTACACCTTC. Full variable domain (missing parts from reference TRBV19 and TRBJ1-2): DGGITQSPKYLFRKEGQNVTLSCEQNLNHDAMYWYRQDPGQGLRLIYYSQIVNDFQKGDIAEGYSVSREKKESFPLTVTSAQKNPTAFYLCASSTPGQGAGYTFGSGTRLTVV.

The CDR3 bases are TGTGCCAGCAGCAGACTTCAGGGGGCCTATGGCTACACCTTC. Translating gives CASSRLQGAYGYTF. This chain joins TRBV5-8 and TRBJ1-2; 8 bases match TRBD1. V shed 4 bases and J 4 bases; nucleotides not matched to a gene: 6. Per germline, CDR1 SGHTS and CDR2 YDEGEE. This CDR3 contains 14 residues.